The next 18 T cell receptor beta chains were all read from a single sample in a study of human T cells and chemical hapten exposure. Time point of the sample: patch test 1, 2 weeks after DPC sensitization. Specified treatment: therapeutic diphenylcyclopropenone sensitization with weekly scalp DPC. TCRdb fed the RACE reads into MiXCR, producing one record per CDR3 protein. This sample has 150,000 to 200,000 distinct CDR3 sequences, with approximately 15% found just once. Sequenced material: whole blood, taken in connection with sensitization to the hapten diphenylcyclopropenone (DPC). The receptor set was obtained from a woman in her thirties with alopecia areata. Some clones in this sample may be carry-over from other donors' samples.

The V and J genes are TRBV5-6 and TRBJ2-7; 9 bases are a match to TRBD1. The CDR3 extends over 14 amino acids. V was pared by 5 bases and J by 3 bases, with 6 bases of the junction left unmatched. CDR1 is SGHDT, CDR2 YYEEEE, per germline. The DNA for the CDR3 is TGTGCCAGCAGTCCGGGACAGGGACACTACGAGCAGTACTTC. Residues: CASSPGQGHYEQYF.

The sample holds many counts of this clonotype. The genes are TRBV12-3 or TRBV12-4 and TRBJ1-4, with a possible D match to TRBD1 (5 bases). The V and J ends lost 6 bases and 3 bases respectively, with 11 bases between them. This CDR3 has 14 residues. Here the CDR3 reads CASSRDGPNEKLFF. The CDR3 DNA is TGTGCCAGCAGCCGGGACGGGCCTAATGAAAAACTGTTTTTT.

In this sample, this clonotype turned up a few times. The V and J genes are TRBV5-1 and TRBJ1-1; TRBD1 aligns across 7 bases. With 1 base clipped from V and 6 bases from J, the junction kept 9 bases outside the gene matches. CDR1 and CDR2 from the germline V gene are SGHRS and YFSETQ. This CDR3 has 15 amino acids. Here the CDR3 DNA reads TGCGCCAGCAGCTTGCCCGGACAGGTTAACTCTGAAGCTTTCTTT. This codes for CASSLPGQVNSEAFF.

The chain employs TRBV9 and TRBJ2-7; D is uncertain. The germline gives CDR1 SGDLS, CDR2 YYNGEE. V was pared by 0 bases and J by 2 bases, with 9 bases between. The CDR3 has 14 amino acids. The CDR3 DNA reads as TGTGCCAGCAGCGTAGGTTCTACAGCCTACGAGCAGTACTTC. It encodes CASSVGSTAYEQYF.

This clonotype occurred a few times. The chain combines TRBV28 with TRBJ2-7, with D perhaps matching TRBD1 (5 bases). Germline V CDR1 and CDR2: MDHEN, SYDVKM. The CDR3 covers 16 residues. Trimming took off 6 bases at V and 5 bases at J, with 23 bases between the two ends. The CDR3 DNA is TGTGCCAGCAGCCCCAGTTTCAAATCAGGGAAGGACGAGCAGTACTTC. Its translation: CASSPSFKSGKDEQYF.

Ten or more counts support this clonotype. The chain links TRBV12-3 or TRBV12-4 to TRBJ1-3; D not resolved. There are 13 residues in the CDR3. The V end lost 7 bases, the J end lost 0 bases, and 7 bases lay between the germline ends. The CDR3 is CASKPSSGNTIYF. CDR3 nucleotides: TGTGCCAGCAAACCAAGCTCTGGAAACACCATATATTTT.

Details on this clonotype: A much larger clone lies a single base off, so this may be a read error. The chain is built from TRBV9 and TRBJ2-3; TRBD1 might be the D (5 bases). The CDR3 is made up of 15 amino acids. The germline V gene has CDR1 SGDLS and CDR2 YYNGEE. For the CDR3, the DNA is TGTGCCAGCAGCGTAGAGGGGCGACGCACAGATACGCGGTATTTT. Translated, it gives CASSVEGRRTDTRYF. The full variable domain, completed using reference TRBV9 and TRBJ2-3, is DSGVTQTPKHLITATGQRVTLRCSPRSGDLSVYWYQQSLDQGLQFLIQYYNGEERAKGNILERFSAQQFPDLHSELNLSSLELGDSALYFCASSVEGRRTDTRYFGPGTRLTVL.

V gene TRBV5-4 combines with J gene TRBJ2-3; D might be TRBD1 (6 bases). V lost 4 bases, J lost 6 bases, and 18 bases lay in between. This CDR3 comprises 15 residues. Germline loops: CDR1 SGHNT, CDR2 YYREEE (reference sequence). CDR3 sequence: CASSAGDTPIDTQYF. CDR3 coding DNA: TGTGCCAGCAGCGCAGGGGACACCCCTATCGATACGCAGTATTTT.

Ten or more counts support this clonotype. The chain employs TRBV9 and TRBJ2-1, with D possibly being TRBD2 (7 bases). The germline V and J ends were trimmed by 3 bases and 3 bases, with 16 bases remaining between them. The CDR3 sequence is 16 residues long. Germline V gene sequence: CDR1 SGDLS, CDR2 YYNGEE. The CDR3 protein is CASSAWGLADYNEQFF. The CDR3 DNA reads as TGTGCCAGCAGCGCATGGGGGCTAGCGGACTACAATGAGCAGTTCTTC. Together with reference TRBV9 and TRBJ2-1, the CDR3 gives the full variable domain: DSGVTQTPKHLITATGQRVTLRCSPRSGDLSVYWYQQSLDQGLQFLIQYYNGEERAKGNILERFSAQQFPDLHSELNLSSLELGDSALYFCASSAWGLADYNEQFFGPGTRLTVL.

In its sample, this clonotype was seen a few times. The CDR3 region has the DNA TGTGCCACCTCGCCGGGGCGGGCTAATGAAAAACTGTTTTTT. Protein product: CATSPGRANEKLFF. The chain is built from TRBV19 and TRBJ1-4, with D possibly matching TRBD1 (5 bases). This CDR3 is 14 amino acids long. V gave up 10 bases and J gave up 3 bases, with 15 bases separating them. Germline lookup yields CDR1 LNHDA and CDR2 SQIVND (reference sequence).

Only a few counts were recorded for this clonotype. The chain uses TRBV12-3 or TRBV12-4 and TRBJ2-5, with a tentative D call TRBD1 (5 bases). There are 16 residues in the CDR3. V was shortened by 1 base and J by 2 bases, with 14 bases between the two germline ends. In DNA form, the CDR3 reads TGTGCCAGCAGTTTAGACGGCAGGGTCAGGCAAGAGACCCAGTACTTC. Amino acid sequence: CASSLDGRVRQETQYF.

This clonotype was observed a handful of times. The chain couples TRBV4-1 to TRBJ1-5, with D unclear. The CDR3 runs 17 residues. The germline V gene encodes CDR1 MGHRA and CDR2 YSYEKL. The germline V and J ends were trimmed by 3 bases and 1 base, with 16 bases remaining between them. The CDR3 here is CASSQAYTDGSNQPQHF. In DNA, the CDR3 is TGCGCCAGCAGCCAGGCTTACACGGACGGGAGCAATCAGCCCCAGCATTTT.

This clonotype appeared many times. The V and J genes are TRBV12-3 or TRBV12-4 and TRBJ2-2; TRBD2 aligns across 7 bases. With V trimmed by 2 bases and J by 7 bases, 4 bases remained unmatched. The CDR3 is made up of 14 amino acids. This chain's CDR3 is CASSLQTGGGELFF. The CDR3 bases are TGTGCCAGCAGTTTACAAACGGGGGGCGGGGAGCTGTTTTTT.

This clonotype has more than one count but fewer than ten. The chain recombines TRBV3-1 with TRBJ1-4; 7 bases align to TRBD1. Trimming at V came to 6 bases and at J to 8 bases, leaving 9 bases not matched to a gene. The CDR3 covers 14 residues. The germline V gene has CDR1 LGHDT and CDR2 YNNKEL (reference sequence). CDR3 in DNA: TGTGCCAGCAGACCGAGGGGGCATGGCGAAAAACTGTTTTTT. This codes for CASRPRGHGEKLFF.

The chain links TRBV5-4 to TRBJ2-7; possible D gene TRBD1, 8 bases. V gave up 4 bases and J gave up 3 bases, with 17 bases separating them. Germline CDR1 is SGHNT and CDR2 is YYREEE (reference sequence). This CDR3 is 15 amino acids long. Here the CDR3 reads CASSRKTGEGYEQYF. CDR3 DNA sequence: TGTGCCAGCAGCAGAAAGACAGGGGAGGGCTACGAGCAGTACTTC.

This rearrangement joins TRBV6-4 to TRBJ2-3, with 8 positions matching TRBD2. The CDR3 sequence is 15 residues long. Germline CDR1 MRHNA, CDR2 SNTAGT. V was clipped by 0 bases and J by 1 base; unmatched bases: 0. CDR3 nucleotide sequence: TGTGCCAGCAGTGACTCGCGGGGGGGCACAGATACGCAGTATTTT. It codes for CASSDSRGGTDTQYF.

This clonotype was counted a few times. The chain carries TRBV4-3 and TRBJ1-2, with D possibly matching TRBD1 (5 bases). V lost 0 bases and J 2 bases, leaving 16 bases between the germline ends. The CDR3 has 17 residues. Germline V gene lookup returns CDR1 LGHNA and CDR2 YSLEER. Written as DNA, the CDR3 is TGCGCCAGCAGCCAAGACCTCTACCAGGGACTGAACTATGGCTACACCTTC. Its protein product is CASSQDLYQGLNYGYTF.

Ten or more counts support this clonotype. The V gene is TRBV7-2, the J gene TRBJ1-5, with no clear D. The CDR3 consists of 14 residues. Germline assignment: CDR1 SGHTA and CDR2 FQGNSA. V lost 1 base and J lost 3, with 7 bases in between. This CDR3 reads CASSLDRDNQPQHF. The CDR3 bases are TGTGCCAGCAGCTTAGACCGAGACAATCAGCCCCAGCATTTT.